These 9 T cell receptor beta chains were sequenced from one sample in a study of T cells in localized non-small cell lung cancer. TCRdb's table, derived via immunoSEQ multiplex PCR, lists solely in-frame clones and lacks some. The sample has 3,000 to 4,500 clones; roughly 29% are singletons. Source: normal lung tissue next to the tumor, taken before any cancer treatment. The receptor source for this set is a male donor at least 60 years old with stage III lung adenocarcinoma.

By share, this clone counts as medium-sized. V and J are TRBV11-3 and TRBJ2-3; 13 bases map to TRBD2. V dropped 4 bases and J dropped 4; count of bases not matched to a gene: 5. The germline CDR1 and CDR2 sequences are SGHNT and YENEEA. The CDR3 spans 16 residues. The CDR3 reads CASSSGGTSGADTQYF. The CDR3, as DNA: TGTGCCAGCAGCTCAGGTGGGACTAGCGGGGCAGATACGCAGTATTTT.

J is TRBJ2-5 and V is TRBV23-1; D is uncertain. TRBV23-1 is noted as an ORF with a role that remains uncertain. Trimming took 2 bases from V and 3 from J, leaving 13 bases between them. This CDR3 is built from 15 residues. CDR3 amino acids: CASSQDLGNEETQYF. DNA of the CDR3: TGCGCCAGCAGTCAAGATCTTGGTAATGAAGAGACCCAGTACTTC.

This clone rates as medium-sized (0.01 to 0.1%). V gene TRBV6-8 combines with J gene TRBJ1-2; D might be TRBD1 (5 bases). With 6 bases removed from V and 1 base from J, the gap between germline ends came to 18 bases. This CDR3 contains 16 residues. CDR1 is MNHGY and CDR2 is SAAAGT in the germline V gene. CDR3 bases: TGTGCCAGCAGCCTGCCTGAGGCGGGGGATAACTATGGCTACACCTTC. Residues: CASSLPEAGDNYGYTF.

The sample holds one count of this clone. The rearrangement joins TRBV5-1 to TRBJ1-5; 9 positions match TRBD1. The junction had 4 bases not matched to a gene; V was cut back by 0 bases and J by 6 bases. The germline gives CDR1 SGHRS, CDR2 YFSETQ. The CDR3 extends over 15 amino acids. The CDR3 protein is CASSLDGQGSQPQHF. The CDR3, as DNA: TGCGCCAGCAGCTTGGACGGACAGGGGAGTCAGCCCCAGCATTTT.

This clone was seen more than once but under ten times. The chain employs TRBV19 and TRBJ1-5; TRBD1 aligns across 7 bases. There are 16 residues in the CDR3. The germline gives CDR1 LNHDA, CDR2 SQIVND (reference sequence). After removal of 5 bases from V and 7 bases from J, the junction contained 14 bases not matched to a gene. The CDR3 reads CASSFEGAQVEQPQHF. The DNA for the CDR3 is TGTGCCAGTAGTTTTGAGGGGGCGCAGGTAGAACAGCCCCAGCATTTT.

This clone was recorded a few times. The rearrangement joins TRBV28 to TRBJ1-1; D ambiguous. The CDR3 length is 12 residues. Per the germline V gene, CDR1 is MDHEN and CDR2 is SYDVKM. V was shortened by 2 bases and J by 3 bases, with 4 bases between the two germline ends. CDR3 coding DNA: TGTGCCAGCAGTTTAGGTTACACTGAAGCTTTCTTT. Translated: CASSLGYTEAFF.

There are a few counts of this clone. The chain is built from TRBV6-8 and TRBJ2-5, with TRBD2 matching over 7 bases. Germline lookup yields CDR1 MNHGY and CDR2 SAAAGT. J was trimmed by 2 bases and V by 1 base; bases with no gene match: 7. CDR3 length: 16 amino acids. The CDR3 bases are TGTGCCAGCAGTTACTACCCGGGACTAACTCAAGAGACCCAGTACTTC. Protein: CASSYYPGLTQETQYF.

This clone was picked up a small number of times. CDR3 DNA sequence: TGCAGCGTTGAGGAGACGGGAAACACCATATATTTT. Translation gives CSVEETGNTIYF. The chain carries TRBV29-1 and TRBJ1-3; D remains unclear. CDR3 length: 12 amino acids. The germline V and J ends were trimmed by 3 bases and 4 bases, with 7 bases remaining between them. CDR1 and CDR2 from the germline V gene are SQVTM and ANQGSEA.

This chain links TRBV1 with TRBJ2-5; the table's D call TRBD2 went unverified against the DNA. TRBV1 is termed a pseudogene. The CDR3 has 17 amino acids. The CDR3 coding sequence is TGCGCCAGCAGCCAAGGTGCCGGGGTTGGGATCGAGGAGACCCAGTACTTC. This codes for CASSQGAGVGIEETQYF.